The 21 T cell receptor beta chains given below trace back to one sample, sequenced in a study of OX40 agonist ivuxolimab in advanced cancers. This table comes from immunoSEQ multiplex PCR, and its TCRdb copy is limited to in-frame clones, with some not included. The sample has 75,000 to 100,000 clones; around 86% are singletons. The input for sequencing was CD4+ or CD8+ T cells sorted from blood, taken in a trial of the OX40 agonist ivuxolimab. The source is an adult with an advanced solid tumor such as melanoma, head and neck, liver or kidney cancer.

This rearrangement joins TRBV7-9 to TRBJ1-2; D is ambiguous. Per the germline V gene, CDR1 is SEHNR and CDR2 is FQNEAQ (reference sequence). This CDR3 is built from 14 residues. Trimming took off 3 bases at V and 8 bases at J, with 16 bases between the two ends. CDR3 amino acids: CASSFAGREGGYTF. The CDR3 nucleotides are TGTGCCAGCAGCTTCGCCGGGAGGGAGGGCGGCTACACCTTC.

The rearrangement links TRBV5-1 to TRBJ2-6, with D uncertain. The germline V gene encodes CDR1 SGHRS and CDR2 YFSETQ. The CDR3 length is 14 residues. Trimming pared 6 bases from V and 1 base from J, leaving 8 bases between. The CDR3 nucleotides read TGCGCCAGCATGAGGTCTTCTGGGGCCAACGTCCTGACTTTC. It yields the protein CASMRSSGANVLTF.

With regard to this clone: Other DNA sequences of this sample code for an identical CDR3. The rearrangement uses TRBV7-8 and TRBJ2-7; 7 nucleotides agree with TRBD1. Germline CDR1 and CDR2: SGHVS and FQNEAQ. The J segment lost 2 bases and the V segment lost 1 base, leaving 2 bases of the junction unmatched. This CDR3 is built from 14 residues. CDR3 protein: CASSLGTGAYEQYF. In DNA form, the CDR3 reads TGTGCCAGCAGCTTAGGAACAGGGGCCTACGAGCAGTACTTC.

This chain uses TRBV5-1 with TRBJ2-5; D ambiguous. Germline loops: CDR1 SGHRS, CDR2 YFSETQ. Trimming removed 1 base at V and 0 bases at J, with 7 bases between. The length of the CDR3 is 14 residues. CDR3 sequence: CASSLYGNQETQYF. DNA of the CDR3: TGCGCCAGCAGCTTGTATGGGAACCAAGAGACCCAGTACTTC.

The rearrangement joins TRBV28 to TRBJ2-2; TRBD1 might be the D (6 bases). With 5 bases removed from V and 7 bases from J, the gap between germline ends came to 14 bases. The CDR3 runs to 14 residues. Germline V gene sequence: CDR1 MDHEN, CDR2 SYDVKM. The CDR3 DNA follows: TGTGCCAGCAGTGCCTCAACAGGGATCGGGGAGCTGTTTTTT. Its translation is CASSASTGIGELFF.

J is TRBJ1-1 and V is TRBV18, with 9 bases lining up with TRBD1. V dropped 6 bases and J dropped 5; count of bases not matched to a gene: 4. CDR3 length equals 13 residues. From germline, CDR1 is KGHSH and CDR2 LQKENI. The CDR3 sequence is CASSGDRETEAFF. The CDR3 DNA reads as TGTGCCAGCTCCGGGGACAGGGAGACTGAAGCTTTCTTT.

V usage is TRBV2 and J usage is TRBJ2-5; possibly TRBD2 for D (6 bases). The CDR3 loop spans 14 amino acids. The V gene's germline CDR1 is SNHLY and CDR2 FYNNEI. Trimming stripped 7 bases from V and 2 bases from J, with 14 bases between. CDR3 DNA: TGTGCCAGCAAGACCGGGACTCCACAAGAGACCCAGTACTTC. It is translated as CASKTGTPQETQYF.

The chain combines TRBV6-1 with TRBJ1-1; unclear D gene. Germline CDR1 and CDR2: MNHNS and SASEGT. This CDR3 contains 14 residues. V shed 0 bases and J shed 4 bases, with 9 bases lying between them. DNA for the CDR3: TGTGCCAGCAGTGAAGCGTTTCGGGCCACTGAAGCTTTCTTT. Protein sequence: CASSEAFRATEAFF.

The chain has TRBV29-1 and TRBJ2-1; TRBD1 aligns across 7 bases. Trimming at V came to 1 base and at J to 4 bases, leaving 4 bases not matched to a gene. CDR3 length equals 14 residues. Germline lookup yields CDR1 SQVTM and CDR2 ANQGSEA. DNA of the CDR3: TGCAGCGTTGAAGGGGACAGAGTTTACAATGAGCAGTTCTTC. Encoded protein: CSVEGDRVYNEQFF.

The chain joins TRBV6-5 to TRBJ1-5; weak D call: TRBD1 (6 bases). V lost 6 bases to trimming and J lost 4 bases, with 10 bases between them. Germline V gene sequence: CDR1 MNHEY, CDR2 SVGAGI. This CDR3 spans 13 amino acids. In DNA form, the CDR3 reads TGTGCCAGCAGGGGACACCATAATCAGCCCCAGCATTTT. Translating it yields CASRGHHNQPQHF.

The chain joins TRBV7-3 to TRBJ2-2, with D uncertain. Trimming pared 4 bases from V and 5 bases from J, leaving 5 bases between. Germline V gene sequence: CDR1 SGHTA, CDR2 FQGTGA. The CDR3 extends over 12 amino acids. CDR3 sequence: CASSSPTGELFF. The CDR3 bases are TGTGCCAGCAGCTCGCCGACCGGGGAGCTGTTTTTT.

This rearrangement joins TRBV27 to TRBJ2-7; 8 positions match TRBD1. Germline V gene data show CDR1 as MNHEY and CDR2 as SMNVEV (reference sequence). This CDR3 spans 14 amino acids. After removal of 5 bases from V and 6 bases from J, the junction contained 9 bases not matched to a gene. CDR3 DNA sequence: TGTGCCAGCAGTCCCTGGACAGGGTTAGGCGAGCAGTACTTC. Its protein product is CASSPWTGLGEQYF.

The rearrangement joins TRBV28 to TRBJ2-1; tentative D call: TRBD2 (6 bases). Germline V gene sequence: CDR1 MDHEN, CDR2 SYDVKM. Trimming took 5 bases from V and 4 from J, leaving 18 bases between them. CDR3 length equals 16 residues. The CDR3 region is CASSPAGGWRYNEQFF. As DNA, the CDR3 is TGTGCCAGCAGTCCCGCTGGGGGGTGGAGATACAATGAGCAGTTCTTC.

The chain carries TRBV6-1 and TRBJ1-2; D unclear. The CDR3 totals 15 residues. The germline V gene encodes CDR1 MNHNS and CDR2 SASEGT. V was shortened by 7 bases and J by 5 bases, with 20 bases between the two germline ends. CDR3 nucleotides: TGTGCCAGCACCCCCCGGGTAGTAGAACGATATGGCTACACCTTC. Its protein product is CASTPRVVERYGYTF.

The V gene is TRBV7-6, the J gene TRBJ2-1; D uncertain. The germline gives CDR1 SGHVS, CDR2 FNYEAQ. The CDR3 sequence is 15 residues long. The ends were cut back, 1 base at V and 0 bases at J, with 7 bases in the middle. The CDR3 DNA follows: TGTGCCAGCAGCTTAGACGGGCCCTCCTACAATGAGCAGTTCTTC. This sequence encodes CASSLDGPSYNEQFF. Full variable domain (outside the CDR3, taken from reference TRBV7-6 and TRBJ2-1): GAGVSQSPRYKVTKRGQDVALRCDPISGHVSLYWYRQALGQGPEFLTYFNYEAQQDKSGLPNDRFSAERPEGSISTLTIQRTEQRDSAMYRCASSLDGPSYNEQFFGPGTRLTVL.

This clone has a handful of counts. The V call is TRBV2, the J call TRBJ2-4, with TRBD2 matching over 13 bases. Trimming at V came to 3 bases and at J to 10 bases, leaving 3 bases not matched to a gene. The CDR3 sequence is 14 residues long. Germline values: CDR1 SNHLY, CDR2 FYNNEI. DNA of the CDR3: TGTGCCAGCAGTGACCGGGGACTAGCGGGAATTCAGTACTTC. Amino acid sequence: CASSDRGLAGIQYF.

This chain joins TRBV2 and TRBJ2-1; 11 positions match TRBD1. The trim removed 8 bases at V and 8 bases at J, leaving 5 bases unmatched. This CDR3 contains 13 residues. In germline, CDR1 is SNHLY, CDR2 FYNNEI. The CDR3 loop reads CASGGTGGYEQFF. CDR3 bases: TGTGCCAGCGGAGGGACAGGGGGATATGAGCAGTTCTTC.

Turning to this clone: Other nucleotide sequences from this sample produce the same CDR3. The chain recombines TRBV5-1 with TRBJ1-2, with a possible D match to TRBD1 (6 bases). V was trimmed by 0 bases and J by 8 bases, leaving 14 bases between them. The germline V gene encodes CDR1 SGHRS and CDR2 YFSETQ. The CDR3 spans 14 residues. The CDR3: CASSLAGTSYGYTF. In nucleotides, the CDR3 is TGCGCCAGCAGCTTGGCCGGGACATCTTACGGCTACACCTTC. Full variable domain (remainder filled in from reference TRBV5-1 and TRBJ1-2): KAGVTQTPRYLIKTRGQQVTLSCSPISGHRSVSWYQQTPGQGLQFLFEYFSETQRNKGNFPGRFSGRQFSNSRSEMNVSTLELGDSALYLCASSLAGTSYGYTFGSGTRLTVV.

This chain uses TRBV11-2 with TRBJ2-1; D is uncertain. The germline V gene has CDR1 SGHAT and CDR2 FQNNGV. The CDR3 totals 12 residues. V shed 0 bases and J shed 9 bases, with 6 bases lying between them. Written as DNA, the CDR3 is TGTGCCAGCAGCTTAGAATTAGGTGAGCAGTTCTTC. As protein: CASSLELGEQFF. The whole variable domain, remainder taken from reference TRBV11-2 and TRBJ2-1, is EAGVAQSPRYKIIEKRQSVAFWCNPISGHATLYWYQQILGQGPKLLIQFQNNGVVDDSQLPKDRFSAERLKGVDSTLKIQPAKLEDSAVYLCASSLELGEQFFGPGTRLTVL.

The chain uses TRBV6-5 and TRBJ1-6; TRBD1 matches at 9 bases. The CDR3 sequence is 15 residues long. Trimming removed 0 bases from V and 10 bases from J; junction bases left unmatched: 4. Germline CDR1 and CDR2: MNHEY and SVGAGI. The CDR3 nucleotides are TGTGCCAGCAGTTACTCGCCGGGACAGGGATCACCCCTCCACTTT. Protein sequence: CASSYSPGQGSPLHF.

This clone was detected once. The rearrangement uses TRBV19 and TRBJ2-1; 10 nucleotides align to TRBD2. This CDR3 comprises 16 residues. J lost 4 bases, V lost 3 bases, and 6 bases had no gene match. Germline V gene lookup returns CDR1 LNHDA and CDR2 SQIVND (reference sequence). The CDR3 is CASSIATSGAYNEQFF. The CDR3 DNA reads TGTGCCAGTAGTATCGCAACTAGCGGGGCTTACAATGAGCAGTTCTTC.